One T cell receptor beta chain is described in this entry. This entry belongs to a study of control samples from healthy donors and cancer patients. Germline trimming cut 6 bases from V and 4 bases from J; bases unmatched to any gene: 5. Germline V gene sequence: CDR1 MNHEY, CDR2 SVGAGI. The CDR3 loop spans 14 amino acids. The data were produced by immunoSEQ multiplex PCR, yet TCRdb's version contains in-frame clones alone and is incomplete. Here the sample spans around 100,000 clones, roughly 89% being singletons. The chain couples TRBV6-5 to TRBJ1-2; TRBD1 aligns across 10 bases. The specimen was PBMCs. This TCR was recovered from a man in his fifties or sixties with lung cancer. The CDR3 spells CASSRQGAPYGYTF. The CDR3 nucleotides read TGTGCCAGCAGCCGACAGGGGGCCCCCTATGGCTACACCTTC.